This entry lists 5 T cell receptor beta chains sequenced from one sample in a study of type 1 regulatory T cells. No antigen has been assigned to these receptors. TCRdb independently ran MiXCR on the reads; one entry per CDR3 protein. This sample has some 60,000 distinct CDR3 sequences, with 62% found just once. The sample consisted of cultured non-Tr1 T cells, either the whole culture or a sorted T cell fraction (not recorded which). All receptors derive from a human donor in good health.

Notes on this clonotype: The junction does not match germline at one end; this may be a read error. V gene TRBV25-1 combines with J gene TRBJ2-4; the match to TRBD1 covers 9 bases. The CDR3 is made up of 16 amino acids. Germline CDR1 MGHDK, CDR2 SYGVNS. DNA for the CDR3: TGTGTCAGCAGTGAATTCAGACAGGGGGTACGGAACATTCAGTACTTC. This translates into CVSSEFRQGVRNIQYF.

The chain uses TRBV30 and TRBJ1-2; D ambiguous. This CDR3 is 12 amino acids long. Trimming removed 2 bases at V and 2 bases at J, with 6 bases between. CDR1 and CDR2 from the germline V gene are GTSNPN and SVGIG (reference sequence). CDR3 residues: CAWSTGNYGYTF. The CDR3 nucleotides read TGTGCCTGGAGTACCGGAAACTATGGCTACACCTTC.

The chain combines TRBV7-2 with TRBJ2-7; D is possibly TRBD1 (6 bases). CDR1 is SGHTA and CDR2 is FQGNSA in the germline V gene. V was shortened by 4 bases and J by 4 bases, with 20 bases between the two germline ends. The CDR3 extends over 16 amino acids. CDR3 in DNA: TGTGCCAGCAGCTCAGATGGTTACAGGGCGATGTACGAGCAGTACTTC. Translating it yields CASSSDGYRAMYEQYF.

The chain uses TRBV15 and TRBJ2-1; D unresolved. The CDR3 is 15 residues long. Germline values: CDR1 LNHNV, CDR2 YYDKDF (reference sequence). V was trimmed by 0 bases and J by 8 bases, leaving 14 bases between them. The CDR3 spells CATSRERGSWDEQFF. CDR3 sequence (DNA): TGTGCCACCAGCAGAGAACGCGGCTCTTGGGATGAGCAGTTCTTC.

V gene TRBV4-1 combines with J gene TRBJ1-1; D might be TRBD1 (6 bases). The germline V gene encodes CDR1 MGHRA and CDR2 YSYEKL. The CDR3 has 15 residues. The V end lost 2 bases, the J end lost 4 bases, and 14 bases lay between the germline ends. CDR3 in DNA: TGCGCCAGCAGCCAATACAGGGACTCGGCCACTGAAGCTTTCTTT. This encodes CASSQYRDSATEAFF.